The 6 T cell receptor beta chains reported below all come from one sample, sequenced in a study of blood T cell repertoires in COVID-19. The method was immunoSEQ multiplex PCR; TCRdb's version includes in-frame clones alone and lacks a portion of them. The data show roughly 190,000 clones, with roughly 84% seen just once and 3.2% held by the top ten. Sequencing was performed on PBMCs or T cells enriched from blood (not recorded which). The origin of the receptors is a woman in her twenties or thirties who had been exposed to COVID-19.

The genes are TRBV7-2 and TRBJ1-1, with TRBD1 identical over 10 bases. V was pared by 3 bases and J by 1 base, with 2 bases of the junction left unmatched. The CDR3 length is 15 residues. Per germline, CDR1 SGHTA and CDR2 FQGNSA. The CDR3 protein is CASSLDRGANTEAFF. The DNA of the CDR3 is TGTGCCAGCAGCTTGGACAGGGGGGCGAACACTGAAGCTTTCTTT.

This sequence joins TRBV9 and TRBJ1-6; D is uncertain. CDR3 length equals 14 residues. The V end lost 0 bases, the J end lost 14 bases, and 15 bases lay between the germline ends. Germline-derived CDR1 and CDR2 are SGDLS and YYNGEE. The DNA for the CDR3 is TGTGCCAGCAGCGTAGTCCCCGGTGACTCCACCCTCCACTTT. Translated, it gives CASSVVPGDSTLHF.

This sequence joins TRBV5-1 and TRBJ1-4, with D possibly TRBD1 on 5 matching bases. Trimming took off 7 bases at V and 8 bases at J, with 15 bases between the two ends. CDR1 and CDR2 from the germline V gene are SGHRS and YFSETQ. The CDR3 totals 13 residues. CDR3 region: CASGASEREKLFF. DNA of the CDR3: TGCGCCAGCGGGGCTAGCGAGAGGGAAAAACTGTTTTTT.

The chain is built from TRBV6-5 and TRBJ1-1; D uncertain. The germline V and J ends were trimmed by 8 bases and 1 base, with 11 bases remaining between them. Germline CDR1 MNHEY, CDR2 SVGAGI. The CDR3 has 13 residues. This CDR3 reads CASAQTPNTEAFF. DNA of the CDR3: TGTGCCAGCGCACAGACCCCGAACACTGAAGCTTTCTTT.

The chain uses TRBV3-1 (or the pseudogene TRBV3-2) and TRBJ1-5; D not certain. Germline V gives CDR1 LGHDT, CDR2 YNNKEL (reference sequence). With 0 bases removed from V and 1 base from J, the gap between germline ends came to 7 bases. This CDR3 contains 15 residues. The CDR3 DNA sequence: TGTGCCAGCAGCCAAGATGCGCGGAGCAATCAGCCCCAGCATTTT. It codes for CASSQDARSNQPQHF.

This clone has only one observation. V is TRBV6-5 and J is TRBJ1-2; 7 nucleotides match TRBD1. The germline V gene encodes CDR1 MNHEY and CDR2 SVGAGI. Trimming at V came to 5 bases and at J to 6 bases, leaving 6 bases not matched to a gene. The CDR3 length is 13 residues. The CDR3 coding sequence is TGTGCCAGCAGTCCGGGACAGAGGGATGGCTACACCTTC. Encoded protein: CASSPGQRDGYTF.